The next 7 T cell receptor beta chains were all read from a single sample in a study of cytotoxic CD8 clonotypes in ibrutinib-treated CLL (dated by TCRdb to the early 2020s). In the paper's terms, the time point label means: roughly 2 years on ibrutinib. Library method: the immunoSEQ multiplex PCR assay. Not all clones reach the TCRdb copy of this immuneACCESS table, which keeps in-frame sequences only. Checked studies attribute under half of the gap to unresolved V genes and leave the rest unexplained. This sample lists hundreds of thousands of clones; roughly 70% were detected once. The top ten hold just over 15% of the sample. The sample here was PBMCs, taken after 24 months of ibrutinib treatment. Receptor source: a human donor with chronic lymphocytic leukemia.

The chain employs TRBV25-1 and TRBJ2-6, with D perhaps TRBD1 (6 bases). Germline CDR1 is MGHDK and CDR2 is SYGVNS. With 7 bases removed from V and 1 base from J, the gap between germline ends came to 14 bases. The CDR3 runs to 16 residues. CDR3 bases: TGTGCCAGCACCCCCAGGGGAAAATCTGGGGCCAACGTCCTGACTTTC. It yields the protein CASTPRGKSGANVLTF.

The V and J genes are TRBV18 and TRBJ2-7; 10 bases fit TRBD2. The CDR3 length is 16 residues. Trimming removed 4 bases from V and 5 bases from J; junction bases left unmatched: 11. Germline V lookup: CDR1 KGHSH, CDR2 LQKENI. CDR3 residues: CASSRASSGTSDEQYF. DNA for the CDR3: TGTGCCAGCTCACGCGCCAGCTCCGGGACTAGCGACGAGCAGTACTTC.

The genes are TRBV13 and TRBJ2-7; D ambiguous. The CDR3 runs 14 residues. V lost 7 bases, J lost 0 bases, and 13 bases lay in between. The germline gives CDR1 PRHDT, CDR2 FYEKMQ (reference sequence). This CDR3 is CASKSGYSSYEQYF. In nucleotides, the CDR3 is TGTGCCAGCAAGAGTGGTTACAGCTCCTACGAGCAGTACTTC. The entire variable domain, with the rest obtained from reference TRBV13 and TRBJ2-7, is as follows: AAGVIQSPRHLIKEKRETATLKCYPIPRHDTVYWYQQGPGQDPQFLISFYEKMQSDKGSIPDRFSAQQFSDYHSELNMSSLELGDSALYFCASKSGYSSYEQYFGPGTRLTVT.

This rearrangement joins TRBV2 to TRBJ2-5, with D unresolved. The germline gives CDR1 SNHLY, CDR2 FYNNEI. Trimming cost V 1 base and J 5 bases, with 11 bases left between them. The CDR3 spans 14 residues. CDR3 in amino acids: CASSEVGQRETQYF. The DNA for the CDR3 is TGTGCCAGCAGTGAAGTAGGGCAGAGGGAGACCCAGTACTTC.

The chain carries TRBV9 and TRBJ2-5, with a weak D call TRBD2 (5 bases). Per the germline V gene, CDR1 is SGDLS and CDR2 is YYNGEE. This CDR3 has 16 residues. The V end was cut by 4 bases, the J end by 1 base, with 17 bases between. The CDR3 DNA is TGTGCCAGCAGCCCAGGACTCCGGGATTTCCAAGAGACCCAGTACTTC. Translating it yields CASSPGLRDFQETQYF.

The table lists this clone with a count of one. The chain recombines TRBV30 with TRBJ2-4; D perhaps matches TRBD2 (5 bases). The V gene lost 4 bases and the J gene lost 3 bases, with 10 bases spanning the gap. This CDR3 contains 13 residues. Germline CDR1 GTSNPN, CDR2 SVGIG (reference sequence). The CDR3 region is CAWTRVFKNIQYF. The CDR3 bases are TGTGCCTGGACGAGGGTGTTCAAAAACATTCAGTACTTC.

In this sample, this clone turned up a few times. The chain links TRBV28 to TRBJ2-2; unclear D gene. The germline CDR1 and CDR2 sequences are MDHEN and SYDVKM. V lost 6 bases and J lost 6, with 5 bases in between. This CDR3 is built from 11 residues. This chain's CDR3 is CASRHAGELFF. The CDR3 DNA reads TGTGCCAGCAGACACGCCGGGGAGCTGTTTTTT.